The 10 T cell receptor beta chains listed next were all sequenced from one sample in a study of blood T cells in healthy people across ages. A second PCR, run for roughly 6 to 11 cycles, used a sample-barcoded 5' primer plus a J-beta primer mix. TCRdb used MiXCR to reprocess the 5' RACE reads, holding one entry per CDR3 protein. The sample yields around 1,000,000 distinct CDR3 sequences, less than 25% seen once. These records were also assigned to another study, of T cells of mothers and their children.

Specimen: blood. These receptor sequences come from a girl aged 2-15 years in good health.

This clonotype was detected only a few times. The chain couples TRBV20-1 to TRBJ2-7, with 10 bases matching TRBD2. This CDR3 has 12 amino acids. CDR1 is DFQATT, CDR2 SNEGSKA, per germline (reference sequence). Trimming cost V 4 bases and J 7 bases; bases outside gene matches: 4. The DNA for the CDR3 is TGCAGTGCTACCGGACTAGCGGATGAGCAGTACTTC. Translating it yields CSATGLADEQYF.

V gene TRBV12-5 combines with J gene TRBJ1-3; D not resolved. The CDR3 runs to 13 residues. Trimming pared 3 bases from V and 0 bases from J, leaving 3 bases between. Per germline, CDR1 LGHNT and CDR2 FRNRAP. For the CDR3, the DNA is TGTGCTAGTGGTTTAGCCTCTGGAAACACCATATATTTT. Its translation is CASGLASGNTIYF.

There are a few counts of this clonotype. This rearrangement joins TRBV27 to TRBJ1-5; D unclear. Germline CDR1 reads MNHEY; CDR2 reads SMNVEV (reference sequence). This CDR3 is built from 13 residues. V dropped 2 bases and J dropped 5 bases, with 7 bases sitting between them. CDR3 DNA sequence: TGTGCCAGCAGTTTAAATGAGGATCAGCCCCAGCATTTT. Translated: CASSLNEDQPQHF.

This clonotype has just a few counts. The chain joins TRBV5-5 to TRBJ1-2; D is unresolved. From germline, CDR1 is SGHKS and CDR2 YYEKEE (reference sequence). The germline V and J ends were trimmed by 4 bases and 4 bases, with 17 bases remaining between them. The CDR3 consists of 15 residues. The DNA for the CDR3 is TGTGCCAGCAGCAGGGCCCCCAAGGGCTTCTATGGCTACACCTTC. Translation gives CASSRAPKGFYGYTF.

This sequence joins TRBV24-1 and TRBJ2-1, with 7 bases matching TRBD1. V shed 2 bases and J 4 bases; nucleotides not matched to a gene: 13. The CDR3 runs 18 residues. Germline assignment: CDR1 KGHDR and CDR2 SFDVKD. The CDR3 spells CATSDSPGQAPPYNEQFF. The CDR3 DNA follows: TGTGCCACCAGTGATTCCCCTGGACAGGCTCCCCCGTACAATGAGCAGTTCTTC.

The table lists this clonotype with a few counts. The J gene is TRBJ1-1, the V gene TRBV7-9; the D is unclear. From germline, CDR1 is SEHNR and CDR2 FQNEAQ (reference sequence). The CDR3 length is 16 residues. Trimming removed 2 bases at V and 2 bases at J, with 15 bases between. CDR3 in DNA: TGTGCCAGCAGCTTATCCGACTGGCAGCTCAACACTGAAGCTTTCTTT. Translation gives CASSLSDWQLNTEAFF.

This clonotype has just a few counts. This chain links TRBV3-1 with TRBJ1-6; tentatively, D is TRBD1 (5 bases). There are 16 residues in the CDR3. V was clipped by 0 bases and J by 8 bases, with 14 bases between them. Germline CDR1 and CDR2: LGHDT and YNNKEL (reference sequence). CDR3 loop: CASSQDPPGSDSPLHF. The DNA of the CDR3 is TGTGCCAGCAGCCAAGATCCCCCAGGGTCGGATTCACCCCTCCACTTT.

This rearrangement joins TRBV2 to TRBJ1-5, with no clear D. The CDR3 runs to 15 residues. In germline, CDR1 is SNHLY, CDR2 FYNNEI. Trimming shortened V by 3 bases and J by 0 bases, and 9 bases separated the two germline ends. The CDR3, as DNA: TGTGCCAGCAGTGATCTGGACGGTAGCAATCAGCCCCAGCATTTT. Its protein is CASSDLDGSNQPQHF.

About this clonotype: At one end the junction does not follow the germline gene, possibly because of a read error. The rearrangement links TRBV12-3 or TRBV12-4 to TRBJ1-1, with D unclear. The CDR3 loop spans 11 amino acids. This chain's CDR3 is CASGFSGEAFF. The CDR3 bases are TGTGCCAGCGGTTTTTCGGGGGAAGCTTTCTTT.

The CDR3 loop is CSAPGFAEAFF. The CDR3 DNA sequence: TGCAGCGCCCCAGGGTTCGCTGAAGCTTTCTTT. This chain joins TRBV29-1 and TRBJ1-1, with D maybe TRBD1 (5 bases). V was clipped by 7 bases and J by 6 bases, with 12 bases between them. The germline V gene encodes CDR1 SQVTM and CDR2 ANQGSEA. CDR3 length: 11 residues. The variable domain in full, with the rest retrieved from reference TRBV29-1 and TRBJ1-1, is SAVISQKPSRDICQRGTSLTIQCQVDSQVTMMFWYRQQPGQSLTLIATANQGSEATYESGFVIDKFPISRPNLTFSTLTVSNMSPEDSSIYLCSAPGFAEAFFGQGTRLTVV.